The 9 T cell receptor beta chains given below trace back to one sample, sequenced in a study of shared T cell receptors in the human thymus. Using immunoSEQ multiplex PCR, the repertoire was profiled, and TCRdb retains in-frame clones only, with some absent. The repertoire holds about 660,000 clones, with about 87% as singletons. The same sample was also used in a study of human thymus T cells.

Sequenced material: thymocytes. The source is a boy younger than two with a congenital heart defect.

The CDR3 is CASSHPRGSGGATDTQYF. The CDR3 nucleotides are TGCGCCAGCAGCCACCCCAGGGGTAGCGGGGGGGCAACAGATACGCAGTATTTT. This rearrangement joins TRBV4-3 to TRBJ2-3; 11 bases are a match to TRBD2. The CDR3 runs to 18 residues. V lost 3 bases to trimming and J lost 3 bases; unmatched junction nucleotides: 11. Germline V gene sequence: CDR1 LGHNA, CDR2 YSLEER.

The genes are TRBV27 and TRBJ2-3, with TRBD1 as a possible D gene (6 bases). Germline-derived CDR1 and CDR2 are MNHEY and SMNVEV (reference sequence). Between the trimmed V and J ends, which lost 6 bases and 4 bases, there was a span of 23 bases. This CDR3 has 17 residues. CDR3: CASRVKGTIIRSDTQYF. The CDR3 DNA reads as TGTGCCAGCAGGGTAAAGGGGACAATAATCAGATCAGATACGCAGTATTTT.

The gene calls are TRBV15 and TRBJ2-1; no reliable D call. The CDR3 consists of 15 residues. CDR1 and CDR2 (germline): LNHNV, YYDKDF (reference sequence). V lost 3 bases and J 5 bases, leaving 14 bases between the germline ends. The CDR3 DNA follows: TGTGCCACCAGCAGGTCCGTGGTACTCAACAATGAGCAGTTCTTC. As protein: CATSRSVVLNNEQFF.

This sequence joins TRBV5-1 and TRBJ2-5, with D maybe TRBD1 (5 bases). Trimming pared 8 bases from V and 2 bases from J, leaving 13 bases between. In germline, CDR1 is SGHRS, CDR2 YFSETQ. The CDR3 is 13 residues long. The CDR3 DNA reads as TGCGCCAGTAAATCAGGGATGCAAGAGACCCAGTACTTC. Translation gives CASKSGMQETQYF.

V is TRBV29-1 and J is TRBJ1-5; a weak D match, TRBD1 (5 bases). This CDR3 contains 12 residues. The germline CDR1 and CDR2 sequences are SQVTM and ANQGSEA. The V gene lost 4 bases and the J gene lost 9 bases, with 13 bases spanning the gap. The DNA of the CDR3 is TGCAGCGTTGTAGGACACTCGGGGCCCCAGCATTTT. It specifies CSVVGHSGPQHF.

The chain carries TRBV14 and TRBJ2-7; 9 bases match TRBD2. Germline loops: CDR1 SGHDN, CDR2 FVKESK. The CDR3 sequence is 16 residues long. With V trimmed by 2 bases and J by 3 bases, 8 bases remained unmatched. In nucleotides, the CDR3 is TGTGCCAGCAGCCAACCCAGCGGGACTAGCTTCTACGAGCAGTACTTC. Its protein product is CASSQPSGTSFYEQYF.

The CDR3 loop reads CASSFQRVPSYEQYF. For the CDR3, the DNA is TGTGCCAGCAGTTTCCAACGGGTCCCTTCCTACGAGCAGTACTTC. V and J are TRBV27 and TRBJ2-7; D gene uncertain. The germline V gene encodes CDR1 MNHEY and CDR2 SMNVEV (reference sequence). The CDR3 has 15 residues. V lost 3 bases, J lost 1 base, and 13 bases lay in between.

The chain is built from TRBV11-2 and TRBJ1-4; possible D gene TRBD1, 5 bases. The CDR3 covers 15 residues. CDR1 SGHAT and CDR2 FQNNGV come from the germline V gene. V lost 6 bases and J 5 bases, leaving 16 bases between the germline ends. The CDR3 reads CASSSIPGLNEKLFF. In DNA, the CDR3 is TGTGCCAGCAGTAGTATTCCAGGGTTGAATGAAAAACTGTTTTTT. Combining the CDR3 with reference TRBV11-2 and TRBJ1-4 gives the whole variable domain EAGVAQSPRYKIIEKRQSVAFWCNPISGHATLYWYQQILGQGPKLLIQFQNNGVVDDSQLPKDRFSAERLKGVDSTLKIQPAKLEDSAVYLCASSSIPGLNEKLFFGSGTQLSVL.

V is TRBV5-6 and J is TRBJ2-1; perhaps TRBD1 as D (7 bases). There are 17 residues in the CDR3. Germline V lookup: CDR1 SGHDT, CDR2 YYEEEE. The V end lost 1 base, the J end lost 8 bases, and 22 bases lay between the germline ends. The DNA of the CDR3 is TGTGCCAGCAGCTTGTGGCAGGGGGGAAATTGGGAGCATGAGCAGTTCTTC. It codes for CASSLWQGGNWEHEQFF.